The 8 T cell receptor beta chains in this list originate from one sample, sequenced in a study of blood T cells in healthy people across ages. Sample-barcoded 5' priming and a J-beta primer mix drove a second PCR of about 6 to 12 cycles. TCRdb fed the 5' RACE reads into MiXCR, producing one record per CDR3 protein. The sample lists 1.5 million to 2 million distinct CDR3 sequences, 28% occurring once. The sequencing input was blood. The receptor set was obtained from a woman aged 25-40 years in good health.

The V and J genes are TRBV24-1 and TRBJ2-2; 8 bases fit TRBD1. CDR3 length: 15 residues. Germline CDR1 and CDR2: KGHDR and SFDVKD. V lost 3 bases to trimming and J lost 6 bases; unmatched junction nucleotides: 5. The CDR3 here is CATSDPGQEPGELFF. CDR3 coding DNA: TGTGCCACCAGTGATCCGGGACAGGAACCCGGGGAGCTGTTTTTT.

V gene TRBV7-2 combines with J gene TRBJ1-4; no clear D. This CDR3 is 13 amino acids long. Trimming removed 4 bases from V and 5 bases from J, with 8 bases in between. Per the germline V gene, CDR1 is SGHTA and CDR2 is FQGNSA. CDR3 amino acids: CASSWQSNEKLFF. The CDR3 bases are TGTGCCAGCAGCTGGCAGTCCAATGAAAAACTGTTTTTT.

This clonotype was observed a handful of times. This chain links TRBV15 with TRBJ1-5, with 8 bases identical to TRBD1. CDR1 and CDR2 (germline): LNHNV, YYDKDF (reference sequence). There are 14 residues in the CDR3. V was clipped by 7 bases and J by 7 bases; unmatched bases: 9. CDR3 loop: CATTEGQEYQPQHF. The DNA of the CDR3 is TGTGCCACCACCGAGGGACAGGAATACCAGCCCCAGCATTTT.

This clonotype was counted only a few times. This chain connects TRBV12-5 to TRBJ2-5; 12 positions agree with TRBD1. Germline V gene lookup returns CDR1 LGHNT and CDR2 FRNRAP. The CDR3 contains 16 residues. V lost 5 bases to trimming and J lost 1 base; unmatched junction nucleotides: 5. DNA for the CDR3: TGTGCTAGTGGTGCCGGGACAGGGGGCCTCCAAGAGACCCAGTACTTC. Protein: CASGAGTGGLQETQYF.

This clonotype was seen many times. The V gene is TRBV29-1, the J gene TRBJ1-2; D is unresolved. V lost 2 bases, J lost 4 bases, and 14 bases lay in between. This CDR3 has 14 residues. The germline V gene has CDR1 SQVTM and CDR2 ANQGSEA. CDR3 sequence: CSVELGGPLYGYTF. As DNA, the CDR3 is TGCAGCGTTGAATTGGGCGGGCCGCTCTATGGCTACACCTTC.

The gene calls are TRBV5-1 and TRBJ2-5; perhaps D is TRBD1 or TRBD2 (5 bases each). Germline values: CDR1 SGHRS, CDR2 YFSETQ. V lost 4 bases and J lost 4, with 14 bases in between. The CDR3 contains 14 residues. Written as DNA, the CDR3 is TGCGCCAGCAGCGTGGGGACGGACCGAGAGACCCAGTACTTC. Amino acid sequence: CASSVGTDRETQYF.

This clonotype was observed many times. The gene calls are TRBV7-8 and TRBJ2-7; 9 positions match TRBD1. V was pared by 5 bases and J by 6 bases, with 8 bases of the junction left unmatched. Germline loops: CDR1 SGHVS, CDR2 FQNEAQ. The CDR3 totals 14 residues. CDR3 coding DNA: TGTGCCAGCAGCAACCTTAGACAGGGGGGCGAGCAGTACTTC. It yields the protein CASSNLRQGGEQYF. The entire variable domain, with the rest obtained from reference TRBV7-8 and TRBJ2-7, is as follows: GAGVSQSPRYKVAKRGQDVALRCDPISGHVSLFWYQQALGQGPEFLTYFQNEAQLDKSGLPSDRFFAERPEGSVSTLKIQRTQQEDSAVYLCASSNLRQGGEQYFGPGTRLTVT.

A remark on this clonotype: One base away lies a much larger clone, so this may be a sequencing read error. The chain uses TRBV5-1 and TRBJ2-3; D possibly corresponds to TRBD2 (5 bases). CDR3 length: 16 residues. Germline CDR1 SGHRS, CDR2 YFSETQ. CDR3 coding DNA: TGCGCCAACAGCTTGGACGTCTCCGTCGGGGCAGATACGCAGTATTTT. Translation: CANSLDVSVGADTQYF.